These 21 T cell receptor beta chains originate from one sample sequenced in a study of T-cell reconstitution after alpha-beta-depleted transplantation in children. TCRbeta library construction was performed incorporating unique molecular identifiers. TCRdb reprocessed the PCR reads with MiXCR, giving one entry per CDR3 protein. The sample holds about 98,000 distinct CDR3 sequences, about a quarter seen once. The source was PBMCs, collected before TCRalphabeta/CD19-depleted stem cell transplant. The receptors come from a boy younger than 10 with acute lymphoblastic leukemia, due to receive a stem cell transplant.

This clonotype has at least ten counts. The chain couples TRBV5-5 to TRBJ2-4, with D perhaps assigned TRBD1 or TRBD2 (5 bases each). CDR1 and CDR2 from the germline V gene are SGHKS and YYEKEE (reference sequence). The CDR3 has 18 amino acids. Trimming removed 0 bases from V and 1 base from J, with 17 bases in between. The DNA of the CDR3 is TGTGCCAGCAGCTTGGGACGGGGCGGCCCCTCGGCCAAAAACATTCAGTACTTC. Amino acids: CASSLGRGGPSAKNIQYF.

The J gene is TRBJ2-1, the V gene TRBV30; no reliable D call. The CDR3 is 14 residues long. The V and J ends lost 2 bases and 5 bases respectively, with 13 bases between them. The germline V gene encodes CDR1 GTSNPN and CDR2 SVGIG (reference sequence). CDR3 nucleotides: TGTGCCTGGAGTCCAACACTTCGCCACAATGAGCAGTTCTTC. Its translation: CAWSPTLRHNEQFF.

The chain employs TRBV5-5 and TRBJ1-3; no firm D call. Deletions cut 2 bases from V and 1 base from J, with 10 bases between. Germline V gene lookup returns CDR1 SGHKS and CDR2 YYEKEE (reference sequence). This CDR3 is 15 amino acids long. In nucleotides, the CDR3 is TGTGCCAGCAGCTTCGAGCCAGCTTCTGGAAACACCATATATTTT. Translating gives CASSFEPASGNTIYF.

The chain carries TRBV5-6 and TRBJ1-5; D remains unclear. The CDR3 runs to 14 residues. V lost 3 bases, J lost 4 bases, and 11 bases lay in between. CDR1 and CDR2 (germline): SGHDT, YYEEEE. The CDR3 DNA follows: TGTGCCAGCAGCTCAGCGGGGTTAAATCAGCCCCAGCATTTT. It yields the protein CASSSAGLNQPQHF.

The CDR3 region is CSASEVTGLFGYTF. In DNA, the CDR3 is TGCAGTGCCTCCGAGGTGACGGGCCTTTTCGGCTACACCTTC. The V and J genes are TRBV20-1 and TRBJ1-2, with no clear D. Germline values: CDR1 DFQATT, CDR2 SNEGSKA (reference sequence). V lost 6 bases, J lost 8 bases, and 22 bases lay in between. The CDR3 spans 14 residues.

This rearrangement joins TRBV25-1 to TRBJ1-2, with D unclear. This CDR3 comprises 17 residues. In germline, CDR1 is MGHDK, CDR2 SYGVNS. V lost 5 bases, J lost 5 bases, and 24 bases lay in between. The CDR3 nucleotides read TGTGCCAGCAGTCCACTTGTTGGAGGGAGGGAACCGTATGGCTACACCTTC. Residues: CASSPLVGGREPYGYTF.

The CDR3 bases are TGTGCCAGCAGCCCGGGGACTAGCGGGAGGGCCAGGGAGCAGTTCTTC. This codes for CASSPGTSGRAREQFF. The V and J genes are TRBV7-9 and TRBJ2-1, with TRBD2 matching over 16 bases. The length of the CDR3 is 16 residues. Germline V lookup: CDR1 SEHNR, CDR2 FQNEAQ (reference sequence). The junction had 8 bases not matched to a gene; V was cut back by 5 bases and J by 10 bases.

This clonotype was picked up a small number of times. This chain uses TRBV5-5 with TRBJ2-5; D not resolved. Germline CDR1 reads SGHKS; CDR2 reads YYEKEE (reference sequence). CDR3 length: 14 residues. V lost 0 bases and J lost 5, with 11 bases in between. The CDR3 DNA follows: TGTGCCAGCAGCTTGGGTGTGACAATGGAGACCCAGTACTTC. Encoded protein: CASSLGVTMETQYF.

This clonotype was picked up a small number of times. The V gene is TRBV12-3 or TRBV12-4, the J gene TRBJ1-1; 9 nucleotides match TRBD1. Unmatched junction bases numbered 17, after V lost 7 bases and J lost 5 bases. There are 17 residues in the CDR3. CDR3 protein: CASTPQEGGQGRTEAFF. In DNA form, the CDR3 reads TGTGCCAGCACCCCCCAGGAGGGGGGACAGGGTCGGACTGAAGCTTTCTTT.

The CDR3 DNA reads as TGTGCCAGCAGCCAAATGCGGGGGGCCTACGAGCAGTACTTC. This translates into CASSQMRGAYEQYF. The chain joins TRBV3-1 to TRBJ2-7; 8 bases line up with TRBD2. The trim removed 2 bases at V and 2 bases at J, leaving 2 bases unmatched. The CDR3 has 14 residues. Germline CDR1 LGHDT, CDR2 YNNKEL (reference sequence).

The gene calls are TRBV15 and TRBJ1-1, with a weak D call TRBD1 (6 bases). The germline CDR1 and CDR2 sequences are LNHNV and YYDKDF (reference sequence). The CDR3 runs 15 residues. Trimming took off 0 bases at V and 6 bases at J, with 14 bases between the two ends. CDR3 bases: TGTGCCACCAGCAGAGACCCCCTGGGGGGCGCTGAAGCTTTCTTT. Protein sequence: CATSRDPLGGAEAFF.

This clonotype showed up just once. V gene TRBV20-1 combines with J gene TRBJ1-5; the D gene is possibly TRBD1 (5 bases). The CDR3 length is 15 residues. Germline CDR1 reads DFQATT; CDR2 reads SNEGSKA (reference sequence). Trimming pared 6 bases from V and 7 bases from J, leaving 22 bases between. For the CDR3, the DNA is TGCAGTGCCCTAAAGACAGCCAACATGTTACAGCCCCAGCATTTT. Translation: CSALKTANMLQPQHF.

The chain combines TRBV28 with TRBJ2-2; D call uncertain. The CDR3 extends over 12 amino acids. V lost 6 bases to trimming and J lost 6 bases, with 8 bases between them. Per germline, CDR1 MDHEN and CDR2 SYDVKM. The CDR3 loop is CASRKNAGELFF. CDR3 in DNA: TGTGCCAGCAGAAAAAATGCCGGGGAGCTGTTTTTT.

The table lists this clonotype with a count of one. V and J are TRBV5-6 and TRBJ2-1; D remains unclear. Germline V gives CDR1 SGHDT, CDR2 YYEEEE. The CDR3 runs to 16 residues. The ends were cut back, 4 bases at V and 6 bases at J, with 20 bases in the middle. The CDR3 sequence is CASSLLLYKLGNEQFF. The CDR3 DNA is TGTGCCAGCAGCCTTCTGCTATATAAGTTGGGCAATGAGCAGTTCTTC.

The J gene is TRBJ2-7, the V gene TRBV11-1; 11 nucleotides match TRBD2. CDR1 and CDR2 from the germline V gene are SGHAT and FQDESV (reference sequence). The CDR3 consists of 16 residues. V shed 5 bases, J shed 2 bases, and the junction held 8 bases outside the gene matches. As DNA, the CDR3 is TGTGCCAGCAGCCCTGGAGGGACTAGCGGTACCTACGAGCAGTACTTC. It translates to CASSPGGTSGTYEQYF.

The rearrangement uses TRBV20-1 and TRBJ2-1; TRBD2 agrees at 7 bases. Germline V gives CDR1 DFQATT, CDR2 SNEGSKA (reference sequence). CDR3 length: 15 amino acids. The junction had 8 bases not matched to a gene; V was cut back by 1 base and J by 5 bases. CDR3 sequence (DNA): TGCAGTGCTAGAGTAGGCGGGAGTAGGCACAATGAGCAGTTCTTC. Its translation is CSARVGGSRHNEQFF.

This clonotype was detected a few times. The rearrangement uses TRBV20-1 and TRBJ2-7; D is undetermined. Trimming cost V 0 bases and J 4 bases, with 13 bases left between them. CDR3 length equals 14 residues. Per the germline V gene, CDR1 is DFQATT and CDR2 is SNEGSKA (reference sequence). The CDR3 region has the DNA TGCAGTGCTAGAGATTCTGGGCAGAGATACGAGCAGTACTTC. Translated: CSARDSGQRYEQYF.

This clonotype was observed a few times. The CDR3 DNA sequence: TGTGCCAGCAGCGGGCAGAGTTCGGGCACAGATACGCAGTATTTT. It is translated as CASSGQSSGTDTQYF. This chain uses TRBV2 with TRBJ2-3; D ambiguous. In germline, CDR1 is SNHLY, CDR2 FYNNEI. There are 15 residues in the CDR3. Trimming cost V 6 bases and J 1 base, with 14 bases left between them.

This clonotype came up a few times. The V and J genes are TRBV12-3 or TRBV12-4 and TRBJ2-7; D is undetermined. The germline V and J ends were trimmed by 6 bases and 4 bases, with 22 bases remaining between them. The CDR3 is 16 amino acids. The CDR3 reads CASSSLVGASPYEQYF. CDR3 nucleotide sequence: TGTGCCAGCAGCTCCTTGGTCGGAGCGTCCCCTTACGAGCAGTACTTC.

For the CDR3, the DNA is TGCAGCGTTGGGAAAGTAGCGGGAGTGTCGGAGACCCAGTACTTC. It is translated as CSVGKVAGVSETQYF. V and J are TRBV29-1 and TRBJ2-5; 9 bases match TRBD2. Per the germline V gene, CDR1 is SQVTM and CDR2 is ANQGSEA. This CDR3 has 15 residues. V was pared by 4 bases and J by 5 bases, with 11 bases of the junction left unmatched.

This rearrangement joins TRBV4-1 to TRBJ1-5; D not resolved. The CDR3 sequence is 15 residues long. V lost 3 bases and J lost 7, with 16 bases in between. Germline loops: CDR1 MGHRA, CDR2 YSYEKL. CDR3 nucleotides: TGCGCCAGCAGCCACTCCCGGGGTCCGGGGCAGCCCCAGCATTTT. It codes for CASSHSRGPGQPQHF.